This T cell receptor (beta chain) is drawn from a study of T cells after yellow fever vaccination. Between the trimmed V and J ends, which lost 0 bases and 7 bases, there was a span of 16 bases. The CDR3 length is 15 residues. Germline CDR1 is KGHSH and CDR2 is LQKENI. TCRdb called the 5' RACE reads again in MiXCR, with one record for every CDR3 protein. The table has some 420,000 distinct CDR3 sequences, roughly 20% seen once. The TCR originated in a man aged 18 to 29 who received the YFV17D yellow fever vaccine. The V call is TRBV18, the J call TRBJ2-7; TRBD2 might be the D (5 bases). Sequences were derived from PBMCs, sampled before the yellow fever booster vaccination. The CDR3 nucleotides read TGTGCCAGCTCACCACCGATAATCGGGGTGGAAGAGCAGTACTTC. Translation: CASSPPIIGVEEQYF. Full variable domain (missing parts from reference TRBV18 and TRBJ2-7): NAGVMQNPRHLVRRRGQEARLRCSPMKGHSHVYWYRQLPEEGLKFMVYLQKENIIDESGMPKERFSAEFPKEGPSILRIQQVVRGDSAAYFCASSPPIIGVEEQYFGPGTRLTVT.